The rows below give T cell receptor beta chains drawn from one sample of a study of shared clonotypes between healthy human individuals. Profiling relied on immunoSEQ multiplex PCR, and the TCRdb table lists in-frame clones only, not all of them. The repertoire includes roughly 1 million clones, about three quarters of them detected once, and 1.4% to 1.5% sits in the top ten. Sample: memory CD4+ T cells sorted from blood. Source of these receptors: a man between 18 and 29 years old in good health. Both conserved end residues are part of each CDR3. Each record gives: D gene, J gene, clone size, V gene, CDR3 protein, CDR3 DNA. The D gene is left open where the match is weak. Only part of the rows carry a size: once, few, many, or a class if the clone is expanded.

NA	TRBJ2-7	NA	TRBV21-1	CASSRRGRKGEQYF	TGTGCCAGCAGCCGCAGGGGGCGGAAAGGCGAGCAGTACTTC
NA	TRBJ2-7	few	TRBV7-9	CASSLALGGIGMDEQYF	TGTGCCAGCAGCTTAGCGCTAGGGGGGATAGGAATGGACGAGCAGTACTTC
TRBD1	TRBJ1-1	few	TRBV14	CASSQEQGGWKGTEAFF	TGTGCCAGCAGCCAAGAACAGGGGGGATGGAAAGGGACTGAAGCTTTCTTT
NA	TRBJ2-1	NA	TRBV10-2	CASSDPTLGGGNEQFF	TGCGCCAGCAGTGATCCCACTCTGGGGGGAGGCAATGAGCAGTTCTTC
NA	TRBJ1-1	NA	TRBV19	CASSMVGGYTEAFF	TGTGCCAGTAGTATGGTTGGGGGGTACACTGAAGCTTTCTTT
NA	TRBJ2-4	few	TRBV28	CASSWGQMLAKNIQYF	TGTGCCAGCAGCTGGGGACAAATGCTAGCCAAAAACATTCAGTACTTC
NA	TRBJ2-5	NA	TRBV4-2	CASSQEGLRYQETQYF	TGTGCCAGCAGCCAAGAGGGCCTCCGGTACCAAGAGACCCAGTACTTC
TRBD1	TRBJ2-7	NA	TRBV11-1	CASSPPGTGNREQYF	TGTGCCAGCAGCCCCCCCGGGACAGGGAACAGGGAGCAGTACTTC
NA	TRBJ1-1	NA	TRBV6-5	CASSSSVSNTEAFF	TGTGCCAGCAGCTCATCGGTGTCGAACACTGAAGCTTTCTTT
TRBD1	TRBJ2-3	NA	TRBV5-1	CASSLGGQGNTDTQYF	TGCGCCAGCAGCTTGGGGGGACAGGGAAACACAGATACGCAGTATTTT
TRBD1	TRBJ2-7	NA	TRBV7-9	CASSLVLTGSSYEQYF	TGTGCCAGCAGCTTAGTGTTGACAGGGAGCTCCTACGAGCAGTACTTC
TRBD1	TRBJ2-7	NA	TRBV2	CASRIIPGTGSYEQYF	TGTGCCAGCAGGATCATCCCCGGGACAGGGTCCTACGAGCAGTACTTC
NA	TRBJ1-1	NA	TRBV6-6	CASSYSLSNTEAFF	TGTGCCAGCAGTTACTCTTTAAGTAACACTGAAGCTTTCTTT
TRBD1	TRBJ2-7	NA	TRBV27	CASSRDRGIVYEQYF	TGTGCCAGCAGTAGGGACAGGGGGATTGTTTACGAGCAGTACTTC
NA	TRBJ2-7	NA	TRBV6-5	CASSPRDFLQQYF	TGTGCCAGCAGTCCCCGGGACTTTCTACAGCAGTACTTC
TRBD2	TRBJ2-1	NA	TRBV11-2	CASSSAAGGLRQFF	TGTGCCAGCAGCTCCGCGGCGGGAGGGCTTCGGCAGTTCTTC
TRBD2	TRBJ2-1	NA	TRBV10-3	CAIKPGLAGEVEQFF	TGTGCCATCAAACCGGGACTAGCGGGGGAGGTTGAGCAGTTCTTC
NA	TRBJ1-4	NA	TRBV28	CASSLRGAGTNEKLFF	TGTGCCAGCAGTTTAAGGGGGGCTGGGACTAATGAAAAACTGTTTTTT
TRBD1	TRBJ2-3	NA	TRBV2	CASSKGTGVTDTQYF	TGTGCCAGCAGTAAAGGGACAGGGGTCACAGATACGCAGTATTTT
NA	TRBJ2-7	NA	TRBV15	CATSRDLITKHEQYF	TGTGCCACCAGCAGAGATCTCATAACAAAGCACGAGCAGTACTTC
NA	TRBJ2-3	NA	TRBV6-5	CASRPGQISTDTQYF	TGTGCCAGCAGACCCGGACAGATCAGCACAGATACGCAGTATTTT
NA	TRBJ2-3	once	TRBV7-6	CASSLGRDTQYF	TGTGCCAGCAGCTTAGGCCGAGATACGCAGTATTTT
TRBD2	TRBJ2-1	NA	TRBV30	CAWNPGLAGGPDEQFF	TGTGCCTGGAACCCGGGACTAGCGGGAGGGCCTGATGAGCAGTTCTTC
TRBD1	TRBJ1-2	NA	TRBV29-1	CSVGGDSVKEYGYTF	TGCAGCGTCGGTGGGGACAGCGTTAAGGAATATGGCTACACCTTC
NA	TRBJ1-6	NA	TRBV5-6	CASSLELGRKDSPLHF	TGTGCCAGCAGCTTGGAGCTGGGGAGAAAAGATTCACCCCTCCACTTT
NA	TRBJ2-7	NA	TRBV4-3	CASSQGGSSKEQYF	TGCGCCAGCAGCCAAGGGGGGAGCAGTAAGGAGCAGTACTTC
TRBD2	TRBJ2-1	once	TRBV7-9	CASSLDGTSRGPFF	TGTGCCAGCAGCTTAGACGGGACTAGCCGCGGACCGTTCTTC
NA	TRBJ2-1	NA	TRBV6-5	CASRGYVEQFF	TGTGCCAGCAGGGGGTATGTCGAGCAGTTCTTC
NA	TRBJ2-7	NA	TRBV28	CASSLASSSDEQYF	TGTGCCAGCAGTTTAGCGTCGAGTTCCGACGAGCAGTACTTC
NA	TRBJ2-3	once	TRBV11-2	CASSRLADTQYF	TGTGCCAGCAGCAGACTAGCAGATACGCAGTATTTT
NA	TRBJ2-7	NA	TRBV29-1	CSATSGYEQYF	TGCAGCGCAACGAGCGGCTACGAGCAGTACTTC
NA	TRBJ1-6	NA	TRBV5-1	CASSYLGGNSPLHF	TGCGCCAGCAGTTACTTAGGGGGGAATTCACCCCTCCACTTT
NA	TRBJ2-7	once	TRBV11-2	CASSLAGRGIYEQYF	TGTGCCAGCAGCTTAGCGGGACGGGGAATCTACGAGCAGTACTTC
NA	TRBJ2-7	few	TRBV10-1	CASSTSSYEQYF	TGCGCCAGCAGTACCTCCTCCTACGAGCAGTACTTC
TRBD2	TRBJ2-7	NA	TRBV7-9	CASSLGVGGRTISYEQYF	TGTGCCAGCAGCTTAGGAGTTGGCGGGAGGACGATCTCCTACGAGCAGTACTTC
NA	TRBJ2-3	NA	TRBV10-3	CAISERGSASDTQYF	TGTGCCATCAGTGAGAGGGGTAGTGCGTCAGATACGCAGTATTTT
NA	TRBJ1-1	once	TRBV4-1	CASSQGDKNTEAFF	TGCGCCAGCAGCCAAGGGGACAAGAACACTGAAGCTTTCTTT
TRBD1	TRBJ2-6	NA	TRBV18	CASSPVSIGGTGANVLTF	TGTGCCAGCTCACCAGTTTCAATAGGGGGCACTGGGGCCAACGTCCTGACTTTC
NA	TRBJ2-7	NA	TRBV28	CASSLSGYTQSYEQYF	TGTGCCAGCAGTTTAAGCGGCTACACCCAATCCTACGAGCAGTACTTC
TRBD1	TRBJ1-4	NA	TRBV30	CAGLGQGTTNEKLFF	TGTGCCGGGCTGGGACAGGGGACAACTAATGAAAAACTGTTTTTT
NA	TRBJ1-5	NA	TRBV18	CASSPPGATSNQPQHF	TGTGCCAGCTCACCCCCAGGAGCCACTAGCAATCAGCCCCAGCATTTT
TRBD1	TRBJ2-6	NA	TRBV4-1	CASSSDRDRRSGANVLTF	TGCGCCAGCAGCAGTGACCGGGACAGGCGCTCTGGGGCCAACGTCCTGACTTTC
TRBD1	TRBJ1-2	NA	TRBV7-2	CASSSWDRAIYGYTF	TGTGCCAGCAGCTCGTGGGACAGGGCAATCTATGGCTACACCTTC
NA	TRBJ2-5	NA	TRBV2	CASKELLAEAETQYF	TGTGCCAGCAAAGAGTTGTTAGCGGAGGCAGAGACCCAGTACTTC
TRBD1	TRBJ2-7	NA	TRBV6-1	CASKTGGYEQYF	TGTGCCAGCAAGACAGGGGGCTACGAGCAGTACTTC
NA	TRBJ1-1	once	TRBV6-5	CASSYSSGIGTEAFF	TGTGCCAGCAGTTACTCTTCAGGGATAGGAACTGAAGCTTTCTTT
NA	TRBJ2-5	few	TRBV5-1	CASSLAAGGQETQYF	TGCGCCAGCAGCTTGGCGGCAGGGGGGCAAGAGACCCAGTACTTC
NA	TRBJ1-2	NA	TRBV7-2	CASSRSWVGSGRGGYTF	TGTGCCAGCAGCCGATCGTGGGTGGGCTCAGGGAGGGGTGGCTACACCTTC
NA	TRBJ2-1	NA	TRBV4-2	CASSLEGSRTDEQFF	TGTGCCAGCAGCCTTGAGGGAAGCAGGACCGATGAGCAGTTCTTC
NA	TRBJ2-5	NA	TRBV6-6	CASSSPTIRGQETQYF	TGTGCCAGCAGTTCCCCGACAATCAGGGGACAAGAGACCCAGTACTTC
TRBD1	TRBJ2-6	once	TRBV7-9	CASSLAGTGLTNVLTF	TGTGCCAGCAGCTTGGCCGGGACAGGGTTAACCAACGTCCTGACTTTC
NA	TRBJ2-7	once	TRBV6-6	CASSYSTPLSSYEQYF	TGTGCCAGCAGTTACTCGACCCCCTTGAGCTCCTACGAGCAGTACTTC
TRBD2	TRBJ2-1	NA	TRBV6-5	CASSSVAGLSYNEQFF	TGTGCCAGCAGTTCCGTAGCGGGCCTTTCCTACAATGAGCAGTTCTTC
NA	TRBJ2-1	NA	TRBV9	CASSPATPSSYNEQFF	TGTGCCAGCAGCCCAGCGACTCCTAGCTCCTACAATGAGCAGTTCTTC
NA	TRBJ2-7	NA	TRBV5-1	CASSSLGDPKFDEQYF	TGCGCCAGCAGCTCGCTAGGGGACCCTAAGTTCGACGAGCAGTACTTC